This TCR beta chain stems from a study of T cell repertoires in cytomegalovirus infection. Whole-study context: Carrying CMV and the relevant HLA type showed in public TCR beta signatures.

This clonotype was seen more than once but under ten times. The CDR3 is 14 amino acids. V lost 2 bases, J lost 6 bases, and 3 bases stayed unmatched. Germline CDR1 is MNHEY and CDR2 is SMNVEV (reference sequence). Using its own MiXCR run on the reads, TCRdb lists one record per CDR3 protein. The table lists about 600,000 distinct CDR3 sequences, approximately 24% of them singletons. Source material: CD8+ T cells from PBMCs. The chain has TRBV27 and TRBJ2-1; 8 nucleotides line up with TRBD1. The TCR comes from a human donor in good health (CMV status not recorded). Some clones in this sample may be carry-over from other donors' samples. CDR3 DNA: TGTGCCAGCAGTTTACAGGGGGCCGCCAATGAGCAGTTCTTC. Its translation: CASSLQGAANEQFF.